The entry below describes one T cell receptor (beta chain). What it recognizes is unknown. CDR3-region Arm-PCR and iRepertoire HTBI primers produced the TCR beta libraries. TCRdb recomputed calls from the multiplex PCR reads with MiXCR, one row per CDR3 protein. The data contain a few hundred thousand distinct CDR3 sequences, 15% of them seen just once; the ten biggest clones take up about 7.6%. The sample originates from a study of regulatory T cells in long-lasting Graves disease. In the study overall: New Graves' disease cases had less than 3 months of antithyroid drugs.

Study-wide findings and caveats: There was favoring of TRBV28, TRBJ1-2 and TRBJ2-5 in persistent disease.

The time point denotes: newly diagnosed GD, antithyroid drugs for less than 3 months. Construction of the TCR library relied on RNA isolated from PBMCs. From germline, CDR1 is SGHRS and CDR2 YFSETQ. With V trimmed by 4 bases and J by 6 bases, 7 bases remained unmatched. The CDR3 runs to 14 residues. These data were likewise used in another study, on T cells in Graves' hyperthyroidism and ophthalmopathy. That source adds: RT-PCR in the first round (using the HTBI primer set) targeted the TCR CDR3.

The chain uses TRBV5-1 and TRBJ1-1; 9 nucleotides line up with TRBD1. Sequenced here: peripheral blood mononuclear cells (PBMCs), sampled at new diagnosis, from a patient treated with antithyroid drugs. This TCR came from a woman between 40 and 55 years old with Graves disease. The CDR3 here is CASSSLRDRAEAFF. CDR3 DNA sequence: TGCGCCAGCAGCAGCCTCCGGGACAGGGCTGAAGCTTTCTTT.